This is a list of T cell receptor beta chains from one sample in a study of blood T cells in healthy people across ages. TCRdb re-derived calls from the 5' RACE reads in MiXCR, one entry per CDR3 protein. The sample lists over a million distinct CDR3 sequences, approximately 26% occurring once. The sample also formed part of further work on T cells of mothers and their children.

The sequencing sample was made of blood. The receptors were sampled from a girl aged 2-9 years in good health. The CDR3 runs from the conserved cysteine through the conserved F or W. D genes are given only for firm matches. Only some rows state a clone size, as once, few, many or a class for expanded clones.

abundance,j_gene,v_gene,d_gene,CDR3nt,CDR3aa
NA,TRBJ2-5,TRBV7-2,TRBD1,TGTGCCAGCAGCCCTGGGACAGCCACCCAGGGGACCCAGTACTTC,CASSPGTATQGTQYF
NA,TRBJ2-7,TRBV7-2,NA,TGTGTCAGCAGCTTAAGTCCTTACGAGCAGTACTTC,CVSSLSPYEQYF
NA,TRBJ2-3,TRBV3-1,NA,TGTGCCAGCAGCCAAGGAGATCATGCGGGAACAGATACGCAGTATTTT,CASSQGDHAGTDTQYF
few,TRBJ2-2,TRBV12-3/TRBV12-4,TRBD2,TGTGCCAGCAGTGCTAGCGGGTACACCGGGGAGCTGTTTTTT,CASSASGYTGELFF
NA,TRBJ1-2,TRBV6-5,NA,TGTGCCAGCAGTCCGGGAGGCCAAAATGGCTACACCTTC,CASSPGGQNGYTF
NA,TRBJ2-5,TRBV19,TRBD2,TGTGCCAGTAGTAATCGCGGGAGCTCTAGAGAGACCCAGTACTTC,CASSNRGSSRETQYF
few,TRBJ2-1,TRBV6-2/TRBV6-3,NA,TGTGCCAGCAGTCCGATGAGAGAGAACAATGAGCAGTTCTTC,CASSPMRENNEQFF
NA,TRBJ1-1,TRBV7-2,NA,TGTGCCAGCAGCCCAAAGACCGGGCTAGGAACTGAAGCTTTCTTT,CASSPKTGLGTEAFF
once,TRBJ2-4,TRBV28,NA,TGTGCCAGCAGTCCCCCAGCGGGGCCAGGGGACATTCAGTACTTC,CASSPPAGPGDIQYF
NA,TRBJ2-1,TRBV3-1,TRBD2,TGTGCCAGCAGCCAAGGTAGCGGGAGGGCCTTTGAGCAGTTCTTC,CASSQGSGRAFEQFF
NA,TRBJ2-3,TRBV7-2,TRBD2,TGTGCCAGCAGCCCATGGGTCCTAGCGGAGGGAGATACGCAGTATTTT,CASSPWVLAEGDTQYF
few,TRBJ1-1,TRBV7-9,NA,TGTGCCGGGGTGCTGCTGAACACTGAAGCTTTCTTT,CAGVLLNTEAFF
few,TRBJ1-4,TRBV12-3/TRBV12-4,NA,TGTGCCAGCAGTTTAGGAGGAATAAATGAAAAACTGTTTTTT,CASSLGGINEKLFF
NA,TRBJ2-1,TRBV10-3,TRBD2,TGTGCCATCAGTGAGGCTAGGGAGGGTTCGCAGTTCTTC,CAISEAREGSQFF
few,TRBJ2-1,TRBV3-1,NA,TGTGCCAGCAGCACAGGACAGAGCTCCTACAATGAGCAGTTCTTC,CASSTGQSSYNEQFF
NA,TRBJ2-1,TRBV20-1,TRBD2,TGCAGTGCTGACGGGGGGGCCCGTCCGAATGAGCAGTTCTTC,CSADGGARPNEQFF
NA,TRBJ1-5,TRBV4-2,NA,TGTGCCAGCAGCCAAGAACGGACGCCGAATCAGCCCCAGCATTTT,CASSQERTPNQPQHF
few,TRBJ2-7,TRBV10-3,TRBD1,TGTGCCTCTATGGGACAGGTTAACGAGCAGTACTTC,CASMGQVNEQYF